These 14 T cell receptor beta chains share one sample of origin, sequenced in a study of regulatory T cells in long-lasting Graves disease. According to the study, TCR beta libraries were built with iRepertoire HTBI primers and CDR3-region Arm-PCR. Each CDR3 protein is one row after TCRdb ran MiXCR on the multiplex PCR reads. The table includes some 500,000 distinct CDR3 sequences, about 16% detected once. Time point noted: newly diagnosed GD, antithyroid drugs for less than 3 months. TCR sequences were obtained from RNA taken from PBMCs. Another study also made use of these data, one on T cells in Graves' hyperthyroidism and ophthalmopathy.

Sequencing was performed on peripheral blood mononuclear cells (PBMCs), taken at new diagnosis, from a patient treated with antithyroid drugs. The receptors originated from a woman aged 35-60 years with Graves disease.

Ten or more counts support this clonotype. The V and J genes are TRBV3-1 and TRBJ2-3, with 8 bases that match TRBD1. Germline CDR1 is LGHDT and CDR2 is YNNKEL (reference sequence). V trimming: 4 bases; J trimming: 4 bases; junction bases outside the gene matches: 13. This CDR3 is 17 amino acids long. Written as DNA, the CDR3 is TGTGCCAGCAGCCGCTCGCAGGGGGCTCCTCCAGCAGATACGCAGTATTTT. Its translation is CASSRSQGAPPADTQYF.

Turning to this clonotype: This is likely an artifact of a read error, given a far larger clone one base away. This rearrangement joins TRBV5-4 to TRBJ1-1, with D possibly being TRBD1 (5 bases). Between the trimmed V and J ends, which lost 0 bases and 1 base, there was a span of 7 bases. Germline assignment: CDR1 SGHNT and CDR2 YYREEE (reference sequence). This CDR3 region has 14 residues. CDR3 loop: CASSLGRANTEAFF. For the CDR3, the DNA is TGTGCCAGCAGCTTGGGCAGGGCGAACACTGAAGCTTTCTTT.

This chain joins TRBV4-1 and TRBJ2-3, with TRBD1 identical over 9 bases. The CDR3 is 16 residues long. The junction had 7 bases not matched to a gene; V was cut back by 2 bases and J by 4 bases. CDR1 and CDR2 from the germline V gene are MGHRA and YSYEKL. The CDR3 nucleotides are TGCGCCAGCAGCCAACCAACAGGGGGCAAGGCAGATACGCAGTATTTT. This sequence encodes CASSQPTGGKADTQYF.

The sample holds many counts of this clonotype. The chain carries TRBV20-1 and TRBJ1-1; TRBD1 aligns across 7 bases. This CDR3 has 13 residues. Germline CDR1 DFQATT, CDR2 SNEGSKA (reference sequence). J lost 5 bases, V lost 4 bases, and 7 bases had no gene match. Here the CDR3 DNA reads TGCAGTGCTACTCGACAGGGAGGTACTGAAGCTTTCTTT. This encodes CSATRQGGTEAFF.

The sample holds many counts of this clonotype. The rearrangement links TRBV28 to TRBJ1-6, with D hard to call. CDR3 length: 23 residues. Between the trimmed V and J ends, which lost 3 bases and 5 bases, there was a span of 35 bases. Per germline, CDR1 MDHEN and CDR2 SYDVKM. As DNA, the CDR3 is TGTGCCAGCAGTTTTCTCGGACTCTGGGGTCGGAACTCCAAGACACCCGATAATTCACCCCTCCACTTT. This sequence encodes CASSFLGLWGRNSKTPDNSPLHF.

The V call is TRBV5-6, the J call TRBJ1-2, with TRBD1 identical over 8 bases. V lost 6 bases and J lost 4; bases outside the gene matches: 11. Germline V gene sequence: CDR1 SGHDT, CDR2 YYEEEE. There are 15 residues in the CDR3. CDR3 in amino acids: CASTQTTGALYGYTF. The CDR3, as DNA: TGTGCCAGCACCCAGACGACAGGGGCTCTCTATGGCTACACCTTC.

This clonotype was seen ten or more times. The chain employs TRBV20-1 and TRBJ1-2, with TRBD1 matching over 7 bases. The V segment lost 0 bases and the J segment 5 bases; nucleotides outside the gene matches: 9. Germline V gene data show CDR1 as DFQATT and CDR2 as SNEGSKA (reference sequence). The CDR3 loop spans 15 amino acids. CDR3 protein: CSAREEVWGQYGYTF. The CDR3 coding sequence is TGCAGTGCTAGAGAGGAGGTTTGGGGACAGTATGGCTACACCTTC.

The chain uses TRBV12-3 or TRBV12-4 and TRBJ1-4, with D perhaps TRBD1 (6 bases). This CDR3 is built from 15 residues. Between the trimmed V and J ends, which lost 6 bases and 2 bases, there was a span of 13 bases. The CDR3 here is CASRKGGLTNEKLFF. The CDR3 bases are TGTGCCAGCAGGAAGGGGGGGCTGACTAATGAAAAACTGTTTTTT.

This clonotype has more than one count but fewer than ten. The chain is built from TRBV20-1 and TRBJ1-2; D perhaps matches TRBD1 (5 bases). Germline CDR1 reads DFQATT; CDR2 reads SNEGSKA (reference sequence). V was shortened by 1 base and J by 8 bases, with 14 bases between the two germline ends. The length of the CDR3 is 13 residues. Here the CDR3 reads CSARVGREGGYTF. The CDR3 DNA reads as TGCAGTGCTAGAGTGGGACGTGAGGGCGGCTACACCTTC.

The V call is TRBV4-1, the J call TRBJ2-2; D is unclear. V lost 0 bases, J lost 8 bases, and 13 bases lay in between. The germline gives CDR1 MGHRA, CDR2 YSYEKL. The CDR3 runs 15 residues. CDR3 in amino acids: CASSQDDLRAGELFF. Written as DNA, the CDR3 is TGCGCCAGCAGCCAAGATGATTTACGGGCAGGGGAGCTGTTTTTT.

Only a few counts were recorded for this clonotype. This chain connects TRBV3-1 to TRBJ2-4; tentatively, D is TRBD1 or TRBD2 (5 bases each). Per the germline V gene, CDR1 is LGHDT and CDR2 is YNNKEL (reference sequence). The CDR3 consists of 16 residues. V lost 1 base to trimming and J lost 0 bases, with 10 bases between them. CDR3: CASSQGGALAKNIQYF. CDR3 bases: TGTGCCAGCAGCCAAGGAGGGGCCTTAGCCAAAAACATTCAGTACTTC.

The V gene is TRBV15, the J gene TRBJ1-5; D is unclear. Germline V gives CDR1 LNHNV, CDR2 YYDKDF (reference sequence). The CDR3 contains 13 residues. Trimming took 4 bases from V and 7 from J, leaving 11 bases between them. CDR3 nucleotides: TGTGCCACCAGCACGGAAGGGAACCAGCCCCAGCATTTT. Amino acid sequence: CATSTEGNQPQHF.

This clonotype was picked up many times. The chain carries TRBV20-1 and TRBJ2-3; TRBD2 matches 10 bases. V lost 3 bases to trimming and J lost 10 bases; unmatched junction nucleotides: 1. CDR3 length: 11 residues. The germline CDR1 and CDR2 sequences are DFQATT and SNEGSKA (reference sequence). CDR3 DNA: TGCAGTGCTAGCACTAGCGGGGCGCAGTATTTT. This encodes CSASTSGAQYF.

Note on this clonotype: This may stem from a read error, because a much larger clone lies one nucleotide away. The V and J genes are TRBV20-1 and TRBJ2-7, with D perhaps TRBD1 (5 bases). From germline, CDR1 is DFQATT and CDR2 SNEGSKA (reference sequence). This CDR3 comprises 15 residues. Trimming removed 6 bases at V and 5 bases at J, with 23 bases between. The CDR3, as DNA: TGCAGTGCCACCATGTCTGATAGCAGGGCTAACGAGCAGTACTTC. This codes for CSATMSDSRANEQYF.